Listed below are T cell receptor beta chains from one sample, sequenced in a study of neurological immune-mediated disorders. MiXCR was run by TCRdb on the 5' RACE reads, yielding one entry per CDR3 protein. The sample records around 28,000 distinct CDR3 sequences, 2% to 2.5% being singletons. The sample consisted of PBMCs. These receptors were collected from a woman aged 45-65 years with multiple sclerosis. Both conserved end residues are part of each CDR3. Each record gives: clone size, D gene, J gene, V gene, CDR3 protein, CDR3 DNA. D genes are given only for firm matches. Clone size, where shown, is once, few, many, or a class for clones that have expanded.

many	-	TRBJ2-7	TRBV14	CASSQLNFRESRYEQYF	TGTGCCAGCAGCCAATTGAATTTCCGGGAGTCCCGCTACGAGCAGTACTTC
many	TRBD1	TRBJ1-1	TRBV20-1	CSARTGAAFF	TGCAGTGCTCGGACAGGGGCAGCTTTCTTT
many	-	TRBJ2-3	TRBV20-1	CSATDSWDTQYF	TGCAGTGCCACGGACTCCTGGGATACGCAGTATTTT
many	-	TRBJ2-7	TRBV12-3/TRBV12-4	CASSLTGQGNNEQYF	TGTGCCAGCAGTTTAACCGGGCAGGGGAACAACGAGCAGTACTTC
-	TRBD1	TRBJ1-4	TRBV18	CASSPLGQDGLFF	TGTGCCAGCTCACCGCTTGGACAGGACGGACTGTTTTTT
many	-	TRBJ2-3	TRBV7-2	CASSPWGTSTDTQYF	TGTGCCAGCAGCCCATGGGGGACTAGCACAGATACGCAGTATTTT
few	TRBD2	TRBJ2-3	TRBV19	CASTQLAGAADTQYF	TGTGCCAGTACCCAACTAGCGGGAGCCGCAGATACGCAGTATTTT
many	-	TRBJ1-2	TRBV10-3	CAISGGSRYGYTF	TGTGCCATCAGCGGGGGCAGCCGTTATGGCTACACCTTC
many	-	TRBJ2-1	TRBV5-6	CASSLGVLPLRNSYNEQFF	TGTGCCAGCAGCTTGGGAGTCCTCCCCCTCCGGAACTCCTACAATGAGCAGTTCTTC
many	TRBD1	TRBJ1-1	TRBV6-6	CASSPQGMNTEAFF	TGTGCCAGCAGCCCACAGGGGATGAACACTGAAGCTTTCTTT
few	TRBD1	TRBJ1-2	TRBV20-1	CSGYGTARNYGYTF	TGCAGTGGATATGGGACAGCGAGGAACTATGGCTACACCTTC
many	TRBD2	TRBJ2-3	TRBV29-1	CSGTGTSPDTQYF	TGCAGCGGGACCGGGACTAGCCCAGATACGCAGTATTTT
many	-	TRBJ1-2	TRBV5-1	CASSSQGLYGYTF	TGCGCCAGCAGTTCGCAGGGACTCTATGGCTACACCTTC
many	-	TRBJ1-3	TRBV18	CASSPGLSARNTIYF	TGTGCCAGCTCACCAGGGTTGTCGGCGAGAAACACCATATATTTT
many	-	TRBJ2-7	TRBV25-1	CASRKGTGLREQYF	TGTGCCAGCAGGAAGGGAACAGGTCTCCGGGAGCAGTACTTC
-	TRBD1	TRBJ1-1	TRBV20-1	CSASQDRATEAFF	TGCAGTGCTAGCCAGGACAGGGCCACTGAAGCTTTCTTT
-	TRBD2	TRBJ2-1	TRBV27	CASSFGLAGGNEQFF	TGTGCCAGCAGTTTTGGACTAGCGGGGGGAAATGAGCAGTTCTTC
many	-	TRBJ1-3	TRBV12-3/TRBV12-4	CASSLEDF	TGTGCCAGCAGTTTAGAGGATTTT
many	TRBD2	TRBJ2-7	TRBV20-1	CSARELAGTYEQYF	TGCAGTGCTAGAGAACTAGCGGGAACCTACGAGCAGTACTTC
many	TRBD1	TRBJ2-4	TRBV24-1	CATSGIGTGIYF	TGTGCCACCAGTGGAATTGGGACAGGGATATACTTC
many	-	TRBJ2-3	TRBV6-5	CASSYSGLKSDTQYF	TGTGCCAGCAGTTACTCAGGGCTAAAATCGGATACGCAGTATTTT
medium-sized	TRBD1	TRBJ1-1	TRBV19	CASSVQGVAEAFF	TGTGCCAGTAGTGTCCAGGGGGTTGCTGAAGCTTTCTTT
-	TRBD1	TRBJ1-2	TRBV5-1	CASSKQGELNGYTF	TGCGCCAGCAGCAAACAGGGGGAATTGAATGGCTACACCTTC
few	-	TRBJ2-7	TRBV27	CASSLSRQSYYEQYF	TGTGCCAGCAGTTTATCGAGACAGAGTTACTACGAGCAGTACTTC
few	-	TRBJ2-7	TRBV20-1	CSARESRGYEQYF	TGCAGTGCTAGAGAGAGTAGGGGTTACGAGCAGTACTTC
many	-	TRBJ1-5	TRBV2	CASTSQEGQPQHF	TGTGCCAGCACTTCCCAGGAAGGTCAGCCCCAGCATTTT
many	-	TRBJ2-1	TRBV5-1	CASSLTGLTRGYNEQFF	TGCGCCAGCAGCTTGACGGGGTTGACCAGGGGCTACAATGAGCAGTTCTTC
many	TRBD1	TRBJ1-5	TRBV7-2	CASSLRNRGRGLNQPQHF	TGTGCCAGCAGCTTACGGAACAGGGGGCGCGGGCTCAATCAGCCCCAGCATTTT
many	-	TRBJ1-1	TRBV7-3	CASSLTPRGLHNEAFF	TGTGCCAGCAGCTTAACTCCCCGGGGCCTACATAATGAAGCTTTCTTT
many	TRBD1	TRBJ1-2	TRBV20-1	CSAQSAGQTYGYTF	TGCAGTGCTCAATCGGCGGGACAGACCTATGGCTACACCTTC
many	TRBD2	TRBJ2-1	TRBV29-1	CSALGLADYNEQFF	TGCAGCGCCCTGGGACTAGCGGATTACAATGAGCAGTTCTTC
many	-	TRBJ1-5	TRBV20-1	CSARDTKNQPQHF	TGCAGTGCTCGGGACACAAAGAATCAGCCCCAGCATTTT
-	TRBD2	TRBJ2-3	TRBV9	CASSLSAGDTQYF	TGTGCCAGCAGCCTCTCAGCGGGGGATACGCAGTATTTT
many	-	TRBJ1-1	TRBV20-1	CSPGAGPVAEAFF	TGCAGTCCAGGGGCCGGGCCAGTCGCTGAAGCTTTCTTT
many	-	TRBJ1-2	TRBV4-3	CASSQDSDRGGGYTF	TGCGCCAGCAGCCAAGATAGTGATAGGGGTGGCGGCTACACCTTC
many	-	TRBJ1-2	TRBV6-2/TRBV6-3	CASGRDGYGYTF	TGTGCCAGCGGCCGGGACGGCTATGGCTACACCTTC
many	TRBD1	TRBJ1-1	TRBV29-1	CSVGSGGFTEAFF	TGCAGCGTTGGTTCAGGGGGCTTCACTGAAGCTTTCTTT
many	TRBD2	TRBJ2-5	TRBV7-2	CASSLAIQAGQETQYF	TGTGCCAGCAGCTTAGCGATCCAAGCGGGGCAAGAGACCCAGTACTTC
many	-	TRBJ1-2	TRBV29-1	CSVAGGDISPYGYTF	TGCAGCGTCGCCGGGGGGGACATATCCCCCTATGGCTACACCTTC
many	TRBD1	TRBJ1-4	TRBV10-3	CATRNQGAGEKLFF	TGTGCCACCAGAAACCAGGGGGCGGGAGAAAAACTGTTTTTT
-	-	TRBJ1-6	TRBV29-1	CSVAGTLNNSPLHF	TGCAGCGTTGCAGGAACCCTGAATAATTCACCCCTCCACTTT